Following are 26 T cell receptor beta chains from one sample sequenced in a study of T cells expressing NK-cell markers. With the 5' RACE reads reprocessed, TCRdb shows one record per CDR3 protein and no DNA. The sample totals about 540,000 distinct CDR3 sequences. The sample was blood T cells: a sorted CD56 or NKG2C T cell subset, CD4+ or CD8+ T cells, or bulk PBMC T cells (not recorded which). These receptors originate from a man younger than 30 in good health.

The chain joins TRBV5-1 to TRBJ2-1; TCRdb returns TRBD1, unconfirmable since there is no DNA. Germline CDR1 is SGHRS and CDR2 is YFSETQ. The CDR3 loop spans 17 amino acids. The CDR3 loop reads CASSLYGGGGSYNEQFF. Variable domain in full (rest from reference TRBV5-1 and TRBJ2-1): KAGVTQTPRYLIKTRGQQVTLSCSPISGHRSVSWYQQTPGQGLQFLFEYFSETQRNKGNFPGRFSGRQFSNSRSEMNVSTLELGDSALYLCASSLYGGGGSYNEQFFGPGTRLTVL.

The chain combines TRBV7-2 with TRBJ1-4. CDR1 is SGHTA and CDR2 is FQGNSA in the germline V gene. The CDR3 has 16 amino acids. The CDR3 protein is CASSLGIGGVGEKLFF.

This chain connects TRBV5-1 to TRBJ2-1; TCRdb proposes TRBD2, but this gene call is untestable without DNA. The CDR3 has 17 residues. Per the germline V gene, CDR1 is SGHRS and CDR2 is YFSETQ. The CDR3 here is CASSLYGVTTGNNEQFF.

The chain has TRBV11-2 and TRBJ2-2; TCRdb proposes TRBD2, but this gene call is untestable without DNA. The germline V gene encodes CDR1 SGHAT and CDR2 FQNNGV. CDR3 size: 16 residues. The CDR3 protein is CASSQLAGGSSGELFF.

CDR3 region: CSARDWGSATDTQYF. The chain carries TRBV20-1 and TRBJ2-3; TCRdb selects TRBD2, and the lack of DNA leaves this call unchecked. This CDR3 region has 15 residues. Germline CDR1 is DFQATT and CDR2 is SNEGSKA (reference sequence).

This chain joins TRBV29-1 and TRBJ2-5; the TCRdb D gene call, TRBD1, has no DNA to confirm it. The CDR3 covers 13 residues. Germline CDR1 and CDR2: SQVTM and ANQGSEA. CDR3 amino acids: CSVEGRGVQTQYF.

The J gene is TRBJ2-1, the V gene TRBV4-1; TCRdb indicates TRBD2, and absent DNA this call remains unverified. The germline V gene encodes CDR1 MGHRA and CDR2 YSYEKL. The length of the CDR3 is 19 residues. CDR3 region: CASSQDRTSGRSTDNEQFF.

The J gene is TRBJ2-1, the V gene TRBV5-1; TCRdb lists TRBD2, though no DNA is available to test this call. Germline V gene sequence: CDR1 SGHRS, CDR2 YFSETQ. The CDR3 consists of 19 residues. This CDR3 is CASSFPSSGSSSSYNEQFF.

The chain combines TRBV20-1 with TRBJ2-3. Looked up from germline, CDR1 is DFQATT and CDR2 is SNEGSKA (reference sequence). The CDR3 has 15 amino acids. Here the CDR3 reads CSVDPRRSRSDTQYF.

The CDR3 sequence: CASSDPGWNEQFF. This rearrangement joins TRBV25-1 to TRBJ2-1; TCRdb's assignment of TRBD1 cannot be checked, as there is no DNA. The CDR3 has 13 residues. Germline CDR1 reads MGHDK; CDR2 reads SYGVNS.

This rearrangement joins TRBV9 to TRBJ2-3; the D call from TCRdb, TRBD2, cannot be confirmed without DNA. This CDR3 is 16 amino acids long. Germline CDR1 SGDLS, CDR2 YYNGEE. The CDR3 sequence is CASSVGAVSSTDTQYF. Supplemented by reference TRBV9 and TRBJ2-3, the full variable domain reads DSGVTQTPKHLITATGQRVTLRCSPRSGDLSVYWYQQSLDQGLQFLIQYYNGEERAKGNILERFSAQQFPDLHSELNLSSLELGDSALYFCASSVGAVSSTDTQYFGPGTRLTVL.

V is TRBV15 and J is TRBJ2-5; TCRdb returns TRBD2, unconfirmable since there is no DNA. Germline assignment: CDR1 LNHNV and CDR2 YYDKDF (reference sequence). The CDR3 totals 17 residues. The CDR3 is CATCRGLAGGWQETQYF.

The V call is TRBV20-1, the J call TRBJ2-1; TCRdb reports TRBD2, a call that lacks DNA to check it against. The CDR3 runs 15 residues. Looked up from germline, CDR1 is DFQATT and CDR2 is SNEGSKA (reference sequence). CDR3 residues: CSVFPPSGNTKEQFF.

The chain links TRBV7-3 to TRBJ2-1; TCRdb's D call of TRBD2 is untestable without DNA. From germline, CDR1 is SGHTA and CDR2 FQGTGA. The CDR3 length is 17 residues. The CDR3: CASSLIGGAGGPTEQFF. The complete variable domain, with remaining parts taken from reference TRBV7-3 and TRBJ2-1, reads GAGVSQTPSNKVTEKGKYVELRCDPISGHTALYWYRQSLGQGPEFLIYFQGTGAADDSGLPNDRFFAVRPEGSVSTLKIQRTERGDSAVYLCASSLIGGAGGPTEQFFGPGTRLTVL.

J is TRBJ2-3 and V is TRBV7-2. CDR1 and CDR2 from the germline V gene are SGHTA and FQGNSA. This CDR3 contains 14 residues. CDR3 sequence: CASSSPFWADTQYF.

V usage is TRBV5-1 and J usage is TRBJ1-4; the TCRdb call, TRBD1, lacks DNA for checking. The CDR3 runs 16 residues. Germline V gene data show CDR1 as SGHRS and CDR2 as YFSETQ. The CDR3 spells CASSFNRVGTNEKLFF. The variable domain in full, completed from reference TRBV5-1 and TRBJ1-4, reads KAGVTQTPRYLIKTRGQQVTLSCSPISGHRSVSWYQQTPGQGLQFLFEYFSETQRNKGNFPGRFSGRQFSNSRSEMNVSTLELGDSALYLCASSFNRVGTNEKLFFGSGTQLSVL.

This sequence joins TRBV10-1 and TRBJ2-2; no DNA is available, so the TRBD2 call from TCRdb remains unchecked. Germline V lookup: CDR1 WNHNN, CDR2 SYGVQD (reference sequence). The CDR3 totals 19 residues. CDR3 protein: CASSESSAGSGTNTGELFF.

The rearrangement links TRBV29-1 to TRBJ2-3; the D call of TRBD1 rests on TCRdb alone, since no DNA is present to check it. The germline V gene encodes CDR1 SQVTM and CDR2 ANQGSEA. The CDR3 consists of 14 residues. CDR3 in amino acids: CSVEDSGGKDTQYF.

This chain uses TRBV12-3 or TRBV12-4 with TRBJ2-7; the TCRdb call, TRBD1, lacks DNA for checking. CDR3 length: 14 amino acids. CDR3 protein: CASSFSQGLYEQYF.

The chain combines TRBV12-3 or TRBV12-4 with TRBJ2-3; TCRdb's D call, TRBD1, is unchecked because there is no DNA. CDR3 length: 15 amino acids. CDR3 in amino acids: CASSRTGGRGDTQYF.

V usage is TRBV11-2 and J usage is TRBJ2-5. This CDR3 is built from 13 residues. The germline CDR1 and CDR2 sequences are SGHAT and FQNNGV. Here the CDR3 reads CASTGGTKETQYF.

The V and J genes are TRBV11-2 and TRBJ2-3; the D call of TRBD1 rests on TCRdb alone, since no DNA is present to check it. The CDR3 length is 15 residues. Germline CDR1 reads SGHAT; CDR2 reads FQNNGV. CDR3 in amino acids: CASSLQGARTDTQYF.

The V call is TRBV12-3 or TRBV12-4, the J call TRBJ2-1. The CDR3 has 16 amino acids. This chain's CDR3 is CASSLLGMGSYNEQFF.

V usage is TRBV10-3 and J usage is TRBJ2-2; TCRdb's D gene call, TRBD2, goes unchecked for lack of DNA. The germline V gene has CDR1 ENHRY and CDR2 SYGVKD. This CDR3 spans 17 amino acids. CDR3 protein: CAISPRRDSINTGELFF.

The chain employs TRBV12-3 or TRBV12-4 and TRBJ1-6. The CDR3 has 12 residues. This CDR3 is CASSSLNSPLHF.

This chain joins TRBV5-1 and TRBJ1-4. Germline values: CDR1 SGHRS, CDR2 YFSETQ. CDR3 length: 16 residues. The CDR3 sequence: CASSSDHSRGTEKLFF.